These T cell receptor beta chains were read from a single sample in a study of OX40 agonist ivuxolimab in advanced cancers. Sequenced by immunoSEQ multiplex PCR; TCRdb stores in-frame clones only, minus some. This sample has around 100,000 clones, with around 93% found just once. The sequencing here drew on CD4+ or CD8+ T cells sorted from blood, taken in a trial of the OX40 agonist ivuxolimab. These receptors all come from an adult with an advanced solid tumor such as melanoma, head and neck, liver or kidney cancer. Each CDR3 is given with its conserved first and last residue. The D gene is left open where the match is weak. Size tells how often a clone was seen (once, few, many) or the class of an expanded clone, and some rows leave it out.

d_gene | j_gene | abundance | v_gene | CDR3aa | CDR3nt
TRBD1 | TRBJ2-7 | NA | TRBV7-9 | CASSLNLRGTAYEQYF | TGTGCCAGCAGCTTAAATCTTAGGGGGACAGCCTACGAGCAGTACTTC
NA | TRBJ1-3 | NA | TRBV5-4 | CASSPGTEGNTIYF | TGTGCCAGCAGCCCCGGGACGGAAGGAAACACCATATATTTT
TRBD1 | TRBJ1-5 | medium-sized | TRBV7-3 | CASSVSGQSPQHF | TGTGCCAGCAGCGTCTCGGGACAGTCGCCCCAGCATTTT
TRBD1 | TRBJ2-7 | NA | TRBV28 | CASSTGGATYEQYF | TGTGCCAGCAGTACAGGGGGCGCAACCTACGAGCAGTACTTC
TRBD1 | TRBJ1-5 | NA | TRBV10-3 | CAIRDSPSQPQHF | TGTGCCATTCGGGACAGCCCCAGTCAGCCCCAGCATTTT
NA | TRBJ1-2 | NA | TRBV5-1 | CASSPRTDMYGYTF | TGCGCCAGCAGCCCAAGGACGGATATGTATGGCTACACCTTC
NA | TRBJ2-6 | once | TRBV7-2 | CASSFEGNVLTF | TGTGCCAGCAGCTTTGAGGGGAACGTCCTGACTTTC
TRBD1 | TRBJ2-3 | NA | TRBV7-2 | CASSPTPDRGRTDTQYF | TGTGCCAGCAGCCCGACCCCGGACAGGGGACGCACAGATACGCAGTATTTT
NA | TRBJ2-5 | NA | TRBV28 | CASSLLAETQYF | TGTGCCAGCAGTCTCTTGGCCGAGACCCAGTACTTC
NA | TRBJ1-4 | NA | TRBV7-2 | CASSLVQVVGEKLFF | TGTGCCAGCAGCTTAGTACAGGTTGTCGGTGAAAAACTGTTTTTT
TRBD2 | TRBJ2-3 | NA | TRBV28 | CASRPAGAGDTQYF | TGTGCCAGCAGGCCAGCGGGAGCAGGCGATACGCAGTATTTT
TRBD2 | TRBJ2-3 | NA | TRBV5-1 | CASSIGTSGRDTQYF | TGCGCCAGCAGCATTGGGACTAGCGGGAGGGATACGCAGTATTTT
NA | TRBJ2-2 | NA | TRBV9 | CASSVDVGTGELFF | TGTGCCAGCAGCGTAGACGTTGGCACCGGGGAGCTGTTTTTT
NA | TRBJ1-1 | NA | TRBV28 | CASQMNTEAFF | TGTGCCAGCCAAATGAACACTGAAGCTTTCTTT
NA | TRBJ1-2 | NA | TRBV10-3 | CAISGPGNGYTF | TGTGCCATCAGTGGGCCCGGGAATGGCTACACCTTC
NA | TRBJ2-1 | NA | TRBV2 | CASSVRLASDEQFF | TGTGCCAGCAGTGTTAGGCTAGCCTCCGATGAGCAGTTCTTC
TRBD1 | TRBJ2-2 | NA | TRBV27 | CASSLLPPRQGTGELFF | TGTGCCAGCAGTTTATTACCTCCGAGACAGGGCACCGGGGAGCTGTTTTTT
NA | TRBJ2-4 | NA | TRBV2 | CASSEAGVELAKNIQYF | TGTGCCAGCAGTGAAGCCGGGGTAGAGTTGGCCAAAAACATTCAGTACTTC
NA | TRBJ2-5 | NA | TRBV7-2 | CASSSSTAQETQYF | TGTGCCAGCAGCTCATCGACAGCCCAAGAGACCCAGTACTTC
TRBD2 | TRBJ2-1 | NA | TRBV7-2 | CASSQRLAGLSYNEQFF | TGTGCCAGCAGCCAGAGACTAGCGGGGCTCTCCTACAATGAGCAGTTCTTC
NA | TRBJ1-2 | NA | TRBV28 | CASSSGGANYGYTF | TGTGCCAGCAGTAGCGGGGGGGCTAACTATGGCTACACCTTC
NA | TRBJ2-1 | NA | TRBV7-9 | CASSKKDTSSYNEQFF | TGTGCCAGCAGCAAAAAGGACACCAGCTCCTACAATGAGCAGTTCTTC
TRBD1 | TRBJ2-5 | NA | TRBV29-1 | CSVLSTGVRETQYF | TGCAGCGTTCTTTCTACAGGGGTGAGAGAGACCCAGTACTTC